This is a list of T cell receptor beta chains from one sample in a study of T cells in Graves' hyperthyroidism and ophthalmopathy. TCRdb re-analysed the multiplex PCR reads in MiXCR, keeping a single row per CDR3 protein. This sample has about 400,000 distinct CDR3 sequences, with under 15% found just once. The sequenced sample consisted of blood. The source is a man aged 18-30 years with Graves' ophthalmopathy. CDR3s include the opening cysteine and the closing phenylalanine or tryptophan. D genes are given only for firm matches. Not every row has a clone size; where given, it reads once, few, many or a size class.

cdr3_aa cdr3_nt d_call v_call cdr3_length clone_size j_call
CASSSGTAVYNEQFF TGTGCCAGCAGTTCCGGGACAGCCGTTTACAATGAGCAGTTCTTC TRBD1 TRBV28 15 many TRBJ2-1
CASSSGTSGRLVDEQFF TGCGCCAGCAGCTCTGGGACTAGCGGGAGGCTAGTCGATGAGCAGTTCTTC TRBD2 TRBV5-1 17 NA TRBJ2-1
CASSEEAGDAYGYTF TGTGCCAGCAGTGAAGAGGCAGGGGACGCCTATGGCTACACCTTC NA TRBV6-1 15 NA TRBJ1-2
CASSLVAGGDSYGYTF TGTGCCAGCAGCTTAGTGGCAGGGGGCGACTCCTATGGCTACACCTTC TRBD1 TRBV7-2 16 NA TRBJ1-2
CASSVSKGSGNTIYF TGTGCCAGCAGCGTTAGCAAGGGATCTGGAAACACCATATATTTT NA TRBV11-3 15 many TRBJ1-3
CASSSGTGKTEAFF TGTGCCAGCAGCTCTGGGACAGGGAAAACTGAAGCTTTCTTT TRBD1 TRBV7-9 14 once TRBJ1-1
CASSFPQGPYNSPLHF TGTGCCAGCAGCTTCCCACAGGGTCCCTATAATTCACCCCTCCACTTT NA TRBV7-9 16 NA TRBJ1-6
CASSLRTSGSYNEQFF TGTGCCAGCAGCTTACGGACTAGCGGGAGCTACAATGAGCAGTTCTTC TRBD2 TRBV11-2 16 many TRBJ2-1
CATSTGPLMNTEAFF TGTGCCACCAGCACCGGGCCACTTATGAACACTGAAGCTTTCTTT NA TRBV15 15 NA TRBJ1-1
CASSYRVLNTEAFF TGTGCCAGCAGTTACAGGGTGCTGAACACTGAAGCTTTCTTT NA TRBV6-6 14 NA TRBJ1-1
CASSPGGGKNIQYF TGTGCCAGCAGCCCTGGAGGGGGCAAAAACATTCAGTACTTC NA TRBV3-1 14 many TRBJ2-4
CSARADPDRKYTGELFF TGCAGTGCTAGAGCCGACCCGGACAGAAAATACACCGGGGAGCTGTTTTTT NA TRBV20-1 17 few TRBJ2-2
CASSFFRGHGDQPQHF TGTGCCAGCAGCTTCTTCCGGGGCCATGGGGATCAGCCCCAGCATTTT NA TRBV5-6 16 NA TRBJ1-5
CASSDRIYGYTF TGTGCCAGCAGTGACAGGATCTATGGCTACACCTTC NA TRBV2 12 many TRBJ1-2
CASSIGLATDTQYF TGTGCCAGTAGTATAGGTCTAGCCACAGATACGCAGTATTTT NA TRBV19 14 NA TRBJ2-3
CASSYSNEQYF TGTGCCAGCAGCTATAGCAACGAGCAGTACTTC NA TRBV7-9 11 many TRBJ2-7
CASSSWTGAADTQYF TGTGCCAGCAGCTCCTGGACAGGGGCGGCAGATACGCAGTATTTT TRBD1 TRBV5-4 15 NA TRBJ2-3
CASSLYVAGGLQDEQFF TGTGCCAGCAGCTTATATGTGGCCGGGGGACTCCAGGATGAGCAGTTCTTC NA TRBV7-2 17 many TRBJ2-1
CASSISGNYGYTF TGTGCCAGTAGTATTTCAGGGAACTATGGCTACACCTTC NA TRBV19 13 NA TRBJ1-2
CAGSPPTDTQYF TGCGCCGGCTCACCACCGACAGATACGCAGTATTTT NA TRBV18 12 NA TRBJ2-3
CASSLRQTYYGYTF TGTGCCAGCAGCCTCAGACAGACGTACTATGGCTACACCTTC NA TRBV11-2 14 NA TRBJ1-2
CASSIWLAGELFF TGTGCCAGTAGTATATGGCTAGCAGGGGAGCTGTTTTTT NA TRBV19 13 NA TRBJ2-2
CASSRSQANYGYTF TGCGCCAGCAGCCGCTCCCAAGCTAACTATGGCTACACCTTC NA TRBV5-1 14 many TRBJ1-2
CASSLEQNYGYTF TGCGCCAGCAGCTTGGAACAGAACTATGGCTACACCTTC NA TRBV5-1 13 many TRBJ1-2
CSASGQAIYGYTF TGCAGTGCTTCAGGACAGGCCATCTATGGCTACACCTTC TRBD1 TRBV20-1 13 many TRBJ1-2
CASSSSGGDYNEQFF TGTGCCAGCAGCAGTAGCGGGGGGGACTACAATGAGCAGTTCTTC TRBD2 TRBV6-4 15 many TRBJ2-1
CATGRDSNYEQYF TGTGCCACCGGCAGGGACAGTAACTACGAGCAGTACTTC TRBD1 TRBV15 13 few TRBJ2-7
CAWSVMGHTGELFF TGTGCCTGGAGTGTGATGGGCCACACCGGGGAGCTGTTTTTT NA TRBV30 14 many TRBJ2-2
CASSYFPGGGTGELFF TGTGCCAGCAGTTACTTCCCTGGCGGGGGCACCGGGGAGCTGTTTTTT TRBD2 TRBV6-6 16 NA TRBJ2-2
CASSLRDRSSSGANVLTF TGTGCCAGCAGCTTAAGAGACAGGTCCAGCTCTGGGGCCAACGTCCTGACTTTC NA TRBV11-2 18 many TRBJ2-6
CSVLTGGSHEQYF TGCAGCGTTCTGACAGGGGGATCGCACGAGCAGTACTTC TRBD1 TRBV29-1 13 many TRBJ2-7
CASKRGGFNEQFF TGTGCCAGCAAAAGGGGGGGGTTCAATGAGCAGTTCTTC NA TRBV12-3/TRBV12-4 13 few TRBJ2-1